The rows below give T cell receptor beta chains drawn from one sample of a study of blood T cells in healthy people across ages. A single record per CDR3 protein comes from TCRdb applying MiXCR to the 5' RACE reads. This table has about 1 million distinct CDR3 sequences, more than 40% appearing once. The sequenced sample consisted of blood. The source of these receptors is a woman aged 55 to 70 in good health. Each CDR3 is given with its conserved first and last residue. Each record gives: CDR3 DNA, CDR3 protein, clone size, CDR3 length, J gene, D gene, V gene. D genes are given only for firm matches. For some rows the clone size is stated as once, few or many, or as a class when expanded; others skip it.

DNA: TGCGCCAGCAGCCAAGTTTTCGCGGGAGTCGGAGAGCAGTACTTC
CDR3: CASSQVFAGVGEQYF
size: NA
length: 15
J: TRBJ2-7
D: TRBD2
V: TRBV4-1

DNA: TGTGCCAGCAGCCAAGAAATCGACAGGGGAAGGGGAGAGACCCAGTACTTC
CDR3: CASSQEIDRGRGETQYF
size: NA
length: 17
J: TRBJ2-5
D: TRBD1
V: TRBV3-1

DNA: TGTGCCAGCAGCCTACCGACTAGCGGGAGATTGGGAGGGGGATCCTACAATGAGCAGTTCTTC
CDR3: CASSLPTSGRLGGGSYNEQFF
size: NA
length: 21
J: TRBJ2-1
D: TRBD2
V: TRBV11-1

DNA: TGTGCCAGCAGCCCTGGGACAGGGACAAATGAGCAGTTCTTC
CDR3: CASSPGTGTNEQFF
size: NA
length: 14
J: TRBJ2-1
D: TRBD1
V: TRBV3-1

DNA: TGTGCCAGCAGCACAGGCCCCCAAGAGACCCAGTACTTC
CDR3: CASSTGPQETQYF
size: few
length: 13
J: TRBJ2-5
D: NA
V: TRBV5-1

DNA: TGTGCCAGCAGTGAACTGACTACCTACAATGAGCAGTTCTTC
CDR3: CASSELTTYNEQFF
size: NA
length: 14
J: TRBJ2-1
D: NA
V: TRBV2

DNA: TGTGCCAGCAGCACAAGAAGGGCGAATGAGCAGTTCTTC
CDR3: CASSTRRANEQFF
size: few
length: 13
J: TRBJ2-1
D: NA
V: TRBV11-2

DNA: TGCAGTGCTATTGGCGGGAGGGCCGGGGAGCTGTTTTTT
CDR3: CSAIGGRAGELFF
size: once
length: 13
J: TRBJ2-2
D: TRBD2
V: TRBV20-1

DNA: TGCAGTGCTAAAAAGACAGGGGGCGACTATCAGCCCCAGCATTTT
CDR3: CSAKKTGGDYQPQHF
size: NA
length: 15
J: TRBJ1-5
D: TRBD1
V: TRBV20-1

DNA: TGCGCCAGCAGCTTGGGTTCCACGGCAGAAGAGACCCAGTACTTC
CDR3: CASSLGSTAEETQYF
size: NA
length: 15
J: TRBJ2-5
D: NA
V: TRBV5-1

DNA: TGTGCCAGCAGCCAAGACTTCTCCTCTGGGGCCAACGTCCTGACTTTC
CDR3: CASSQDFSSGANVLTF
size: many
length: 16
J: TRBJ2-6
D: NA
V: TRBV4-2

DNA: TGTGCCAGCAGCTTAGTAACTAGCCCCCCGGAGACCCAGTACTTC
CDR3: CASSLVTSPPETQYF
size: many
length: 15
J: TRBJ2-5
D: NA
V: TRBV7-2

DNA: TGCAGTGCTAGAGTATCGACAGGGTCCTTCGTTGATACGCAGTATTTT
CDR3: CSARVSTGSFVDTQYF
size: NA
length: 16
J: TRBJ2-3
D: TRBD1
V: TRBV20-1

DNA: TGTGCCAGCAGCCGAGAGGGACACCTTCAGCCCCAGCATTTT
CDR3: CASSREGHLQPQHF
size: NA
length: 14
J: TRBJ1-5
D: NA
V: TRBV27

DNA: TGTGCCATCAGTGATCGGACTAGCGGAGATGAGCAGTTCTTC
CDR3: CAISDRTSGDEQFF
size: few
length: 14
J: TRBJ2-1
D: TRBD2
V: TRBV10-3

DNA: TGTGCCAGCAGCCCCGGGGACAGGGTTAATGAAAAACTGTTTTTT
CDR3: CASSPGDRVNEKLFF
size: NA
length: 15
J: TRBJ1-4
D: TRBD1
V: TRBV7-9

DNA: TGTGCCAGCAGTCTCACGGACTCTAATCAGCCCCAGCATTTT
CDR3: CASSLTDSNQPQHF
size: once
length: 14
J: TRBJ1-5
D: NA
V: TRBV6-6

DNA: TGTGCCAGCAGTGGGACGCCTCACCTCACCTACGAGCAGTACTTC
CDR3: CASSGTPHLTYEQYF
size: NA
length: 15
J: TRBJ2-7
D: NA
V: TRBV6-6

DNA: TGTGCCAGCAGCAGGGGGACAGGGGGCGCTTATTACGAGCAGTACTTC
CDR3: CASSRGTGGAYYEQYF
size: few
length: 16
J: TRBJ2-7
D: TRBD1
V: TRBV7-6

DNA: TGCAGCGCTTCCTCCGGGTATGGCTACACCTTC
CDR3: CSASSGYGYTF
size: few
length: 11
J: TRBJ1-2
D: NA
V: TRBV29-1

DNA: TGTGCCAGCAGTGGACTCATCTACGAGCAGTACTTC
CDR3: CASSGLIYEQYF
size: few
length: 12
J: TRBJ2-7
D: NA
V: TRBV6-1

DNA: TGTGCCAGCTCATTCGCTCAGGGGGCCTCCTACGAGCAGTACTTC
CDR3: CASSFAQGASYEQYF
size: few
length: 15
J: TRBJ2-7
D: TRBD1
V: TRBV18

DNA: TGTGCCAGCAGTTACTCGAGGCTAGGTAATGAGCAGTTCTTC
CDR3: CASSYSRLGNEQFF
size: NA
length: 14
J: TRBJ2-1
D: NA
V: TRBV6-6

DNA: TGTGCCAGCAGTGGGGCAGGGCTATACAATGAGCAGTTCTTC
CDR3: CASSGAGLYNEQFF
size: NA
length: 14
J: TRBJ2-1
D: NA
V: TRBV27

DNA: TGTGCCAGCAGCCAAGAGACTAGCCCGAGGTCAGATACGCAGTATTTT
CDR3: CASSQETSPRSDTQYF
size: many
length: 16
J: TRBJ2-3
D: TRBD2
V: TRBV4-2

DNA: TGTGCCAGCAGTCCAGGACAAGCGGGGTTTCTGCACATTCAGTACTTC
CDR3: CASSPGQAGFLHIQYF
size: few
length: 16
J: TRBJ2-4
D: TRBD2
V: TRBV6-5